This T cell receptor beta chain was obtained from a study of OX40 agonist ivuxolimab in advanced cancers. Study-wide background: Participants, roughly 81% male, averaged about 59 years of age, ranging from about 23 to 79.

Produced via immunoSEQ multiplex PCR; TCRdb's table is partial and in-frame only. In the table there are 75,000 to 100,000 clones, approximately 84% of which are singletons. Per germline, CDR1 SGHDT and CDR2 YYEEEE. The junction had 8 bases not matched to a gene; V was cut back by 5 bases and J by 5 bases. This CDR3 region has 14 residues. Sequencing was performed on CD4+ or CD8+ T cells sorted from blood, taken in a trial of the OX40 agonist ivuxolimab. The chain carries TRBV5-6 and TRBJ1-1; 8 bases match TRBD1. The clonotype originates from an adult with an advanced solid tumor such as melanoma, head and neck, liver or kidney cancer. CDR3 residues: CASRTDRGGTEAFF. The CDR3, as DNA: TGTGCCAGCAGAACCGACAGGGGAGGTACTGAAGCTTTCTTT.